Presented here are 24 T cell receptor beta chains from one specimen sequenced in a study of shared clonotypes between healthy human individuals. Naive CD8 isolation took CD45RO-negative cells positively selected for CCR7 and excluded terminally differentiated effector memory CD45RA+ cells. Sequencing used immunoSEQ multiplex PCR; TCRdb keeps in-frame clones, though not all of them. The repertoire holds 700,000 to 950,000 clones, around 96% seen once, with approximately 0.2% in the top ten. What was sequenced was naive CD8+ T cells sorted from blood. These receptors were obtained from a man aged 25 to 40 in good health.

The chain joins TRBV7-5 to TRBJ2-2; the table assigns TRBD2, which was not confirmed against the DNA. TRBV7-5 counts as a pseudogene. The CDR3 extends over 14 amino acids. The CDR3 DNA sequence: TGTGCCAGCAGCTTAGATCGAGGAGGTGGGGAGCTGTTTTTT. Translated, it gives CASSLDRGGGELFF.

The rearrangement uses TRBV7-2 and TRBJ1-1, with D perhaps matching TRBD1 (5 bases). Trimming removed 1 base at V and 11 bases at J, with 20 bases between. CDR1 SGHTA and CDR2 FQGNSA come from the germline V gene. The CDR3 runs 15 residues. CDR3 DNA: TGTGCCAGCAGCTTAGTTAACGGCTTTGGGGGTCCGGCTTTCTTT. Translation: CASSLVNGFGGPAFF.

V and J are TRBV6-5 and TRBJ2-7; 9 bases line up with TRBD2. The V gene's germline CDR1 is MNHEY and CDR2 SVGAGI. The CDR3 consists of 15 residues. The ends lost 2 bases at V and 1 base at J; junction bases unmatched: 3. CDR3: CASSYGLAGSYEQYF. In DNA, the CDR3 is TGTGCCAGCAGTTACGGCCTAGCGGGATCCTACGAGCAGTACTTC.

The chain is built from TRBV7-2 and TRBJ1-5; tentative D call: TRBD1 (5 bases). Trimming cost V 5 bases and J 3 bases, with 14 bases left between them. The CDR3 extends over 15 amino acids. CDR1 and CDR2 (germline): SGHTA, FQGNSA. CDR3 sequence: CASSLNQGNNQPQHF. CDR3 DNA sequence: TGTGCCAGCAGCCTGAACCAGGGTAACAATCAGCCCCAGCATTTT.

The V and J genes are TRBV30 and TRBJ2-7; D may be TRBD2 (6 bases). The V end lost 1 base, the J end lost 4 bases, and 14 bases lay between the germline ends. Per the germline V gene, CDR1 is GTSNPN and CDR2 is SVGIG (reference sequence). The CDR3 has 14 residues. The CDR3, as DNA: TGTGCCTGGAGTGCGGCGGGGTCTGGGTACGAGCAGTACTTC. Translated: CAWSAAGSGYEQYF. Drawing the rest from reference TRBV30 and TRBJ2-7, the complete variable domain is SQTIHQWPATLVQPVGSPLSLECTVEGTSNPNLYWYRQAAGRGLQLLFYSVGIGQISSEVPQNLSASRPQDRQFILSSKKLLLSDSGFYLCAWSAAGSGYEQYFGPGTRLTVT.

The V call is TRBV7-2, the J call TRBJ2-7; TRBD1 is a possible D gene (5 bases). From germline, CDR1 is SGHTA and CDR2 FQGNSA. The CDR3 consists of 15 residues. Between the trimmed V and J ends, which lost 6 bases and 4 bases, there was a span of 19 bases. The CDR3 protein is CASRVRANHLYEQYF. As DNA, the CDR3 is TGTGCCAGCAGGGTCAGGGCCAACCATCTATACGAGCAGTACTTC.

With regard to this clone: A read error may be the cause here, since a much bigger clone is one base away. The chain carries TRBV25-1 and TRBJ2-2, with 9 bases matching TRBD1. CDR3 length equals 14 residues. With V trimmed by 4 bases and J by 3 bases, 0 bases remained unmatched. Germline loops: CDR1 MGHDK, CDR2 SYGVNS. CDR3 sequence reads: CASSGTGDTGELFF. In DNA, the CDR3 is TGTGCCAGCAGTGGGACAGGGGACACCGGGGAGCTGTTTTTT.

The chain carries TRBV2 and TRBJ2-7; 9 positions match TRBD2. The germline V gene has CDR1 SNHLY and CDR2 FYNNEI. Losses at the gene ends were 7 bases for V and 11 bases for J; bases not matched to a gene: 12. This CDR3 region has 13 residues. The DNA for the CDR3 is TGTGCCAGCATGGGGAGTAGCGGGAGAATCGAGTACTTC. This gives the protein CASMGSSGRIEYF.

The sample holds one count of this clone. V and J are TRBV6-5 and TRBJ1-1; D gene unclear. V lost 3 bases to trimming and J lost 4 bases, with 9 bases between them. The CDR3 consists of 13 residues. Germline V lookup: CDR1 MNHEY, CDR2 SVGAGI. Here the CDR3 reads CASSYKSSTEAFF. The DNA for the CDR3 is TGTGCCAGCAGTTATAAAAGCAGCACTGAAGCTTTCTTT.

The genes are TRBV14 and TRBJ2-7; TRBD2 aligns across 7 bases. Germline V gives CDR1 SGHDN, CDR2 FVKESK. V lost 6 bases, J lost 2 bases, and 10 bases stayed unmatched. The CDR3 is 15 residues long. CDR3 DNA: TGTGCCAGCAGGCAGGAGGGAGGGACCACCTACGAGCAGTACTTC. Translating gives CASRQEGGTTYEQYF.

This CDR3 reads CASSLGAVNYEQYF. CDR3 nucleotide sequence: TGTGCCAGCAGCTTAGGGGCAGTTAACTACGAGCAGTACTTC. The rearrangement joins TRBV7-8 to TRBJ2-7, with D unclear. The CDR3 runs to 14 residues. V was clipped by 1 base and J by 3 bases, with 10 bases between them. Germline lookup yields CDR1 SGHVS and CDR2 FQNEAQ.

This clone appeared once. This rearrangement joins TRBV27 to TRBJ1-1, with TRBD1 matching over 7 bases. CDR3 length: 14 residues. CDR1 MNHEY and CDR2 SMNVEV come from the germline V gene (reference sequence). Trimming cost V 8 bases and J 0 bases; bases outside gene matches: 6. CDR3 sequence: CASRPQGVNTEAFF. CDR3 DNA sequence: TGTGCCAGCCGCCCGCAGGGGGTGAACACTGAAGCTTTCTTT.

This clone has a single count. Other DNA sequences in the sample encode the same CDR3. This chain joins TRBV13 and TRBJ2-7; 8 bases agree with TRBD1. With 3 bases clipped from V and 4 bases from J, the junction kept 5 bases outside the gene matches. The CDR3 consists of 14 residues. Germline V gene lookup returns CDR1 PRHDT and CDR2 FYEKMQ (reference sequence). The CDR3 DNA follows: TGTGCCAGCAGCTTGGGGACAGGTGGTTACGAGCAGTACTTC. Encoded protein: CASSLGTGGYEQYF.

CDR3 sequence: CASSSGQGSYEQYF. The CDR3 DNA follows: TGTGCCAGCAGCTCGGGACAGGGGTCCTACGAGCAGTACTTC. This sequence joins TRBV5-5 and TRBJ2-7; TRBD1 aligns across 10 bases. The CDR3 contains 14 residues. Germline V lookup: CDR1 SGHKS, CDR2 YYEKEE (reference sequence). J was trimmed by 1 base and V by 3 bases; bases with no gene match: 1.

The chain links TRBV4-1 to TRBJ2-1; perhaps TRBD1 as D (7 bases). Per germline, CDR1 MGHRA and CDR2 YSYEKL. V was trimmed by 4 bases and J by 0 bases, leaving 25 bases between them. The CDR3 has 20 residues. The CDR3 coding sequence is TGCGCCAGCAGCCTCTACCAGGGGGTGGCTAGCGAAAGCTCCTACAATGAGCAGTTCTTC. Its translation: CASSLYQGVASESSYNEQFF.

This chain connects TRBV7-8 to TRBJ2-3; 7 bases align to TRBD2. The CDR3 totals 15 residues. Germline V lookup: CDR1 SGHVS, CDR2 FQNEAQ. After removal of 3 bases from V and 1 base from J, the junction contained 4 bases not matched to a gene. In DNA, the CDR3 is TGTGCCAGCAGCTTCGAGCGGGACCGCACAGATACGCAGTATTTT. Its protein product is CASSFERDRTDTQYF. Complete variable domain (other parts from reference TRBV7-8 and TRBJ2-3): GAGVSQSPRYKVAKRGQDVALRCDPISGHVSLFWYQQALGQGPEFLTYFQNEAQLDKSGLPSDRFFAERPEGSVSTLKIQRTQQEDSAVYLCASSFERDRTDTQYFGPGTRLTVL.

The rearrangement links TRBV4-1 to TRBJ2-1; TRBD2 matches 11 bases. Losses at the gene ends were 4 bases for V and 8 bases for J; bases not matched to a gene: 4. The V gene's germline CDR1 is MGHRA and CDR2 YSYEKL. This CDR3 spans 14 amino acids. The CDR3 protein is CASSRLAGGYEQFF. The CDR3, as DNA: TGCGCCAGCAGCCGGCTAGCGGGAGGTTATGAGCAGTTCTTC.

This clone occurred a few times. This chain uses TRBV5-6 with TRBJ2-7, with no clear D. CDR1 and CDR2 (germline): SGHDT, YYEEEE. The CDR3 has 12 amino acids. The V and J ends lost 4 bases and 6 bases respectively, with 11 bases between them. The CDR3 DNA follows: TGTGCCAGCAGCCGCCGAGTCCGCGAGCAGTACTTC. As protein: CASSRRVREQYF.

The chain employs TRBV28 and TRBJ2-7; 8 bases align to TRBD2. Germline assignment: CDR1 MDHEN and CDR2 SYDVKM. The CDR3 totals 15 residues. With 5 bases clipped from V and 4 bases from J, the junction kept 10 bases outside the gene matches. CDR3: CASSPILAALYEQYF. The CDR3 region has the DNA TGTGCCAGCAGTCCCATACTAGCGGCCCTTTACGAGCAGTACTTC. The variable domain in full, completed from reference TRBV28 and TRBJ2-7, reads DVKVTQSSRYLVKRTGEKVFLECVQDMDHENMFWYRQDPGLGLRLIYFSYDVKMKEKGDIPEGYSVSREKKERFSLILESASTNQTSMYLCASSPILAALYEQYFGPGTRLTVT.

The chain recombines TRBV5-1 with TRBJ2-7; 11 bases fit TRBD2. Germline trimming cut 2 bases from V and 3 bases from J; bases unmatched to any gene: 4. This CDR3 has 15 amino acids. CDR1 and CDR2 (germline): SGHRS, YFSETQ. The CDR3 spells CASSLKTSGSYEQYF. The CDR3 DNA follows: TGCGCCAGCAGCTTAAAAACTAGCGGGAGCTACGAGCAGTACTTC.

The CDR3 loop is CASSPGTGVGELFF. CDR3 DNA: TGTGCCAGCAGCCCGGGGACAGGTGTCGGGGAGCTGTTTTTT. V usage is TRBV7-8 and J usage is TRBJ2-2, with 8 bases matching TRBD1. Per germline, CDR1 SGHVS and CDR2 FQNEAQ. The J segment lost 7 bases and the V segment lost 5 bases, leaving 6 bases of the junction unmatched. The CDR3 is 14 residues long.

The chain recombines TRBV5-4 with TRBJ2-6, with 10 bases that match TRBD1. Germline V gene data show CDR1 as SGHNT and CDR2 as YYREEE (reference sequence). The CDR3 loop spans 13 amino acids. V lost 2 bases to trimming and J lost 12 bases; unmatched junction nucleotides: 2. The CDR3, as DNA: TGTGCCAGCAGCTTCGGGACAGGGGTCGTCCTGACTTTC. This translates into CASSFGTGVVLTF.

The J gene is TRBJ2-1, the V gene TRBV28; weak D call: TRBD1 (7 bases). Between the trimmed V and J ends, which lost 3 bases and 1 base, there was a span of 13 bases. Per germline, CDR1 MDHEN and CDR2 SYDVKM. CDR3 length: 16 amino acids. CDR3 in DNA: TGTGCCAGCAGTTTTCGCCCAGGGGGGTCCTACAATGAGCAGTTCTTC. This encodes CASSFRPGGSYNEQFF.

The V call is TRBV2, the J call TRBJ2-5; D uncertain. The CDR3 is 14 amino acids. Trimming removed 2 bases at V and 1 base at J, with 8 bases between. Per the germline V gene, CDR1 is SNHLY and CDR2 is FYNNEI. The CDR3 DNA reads TGTGCCAGCAGTGAAATGGCAGCCCAAGAGACCCAGTACTTC. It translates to CASSEMAAQETQYF.